This is a list of T cell receptor beta chains from one sample in a study of CD4 T cells in relation to SARS-CoV-2 and coronaviruses. For these receptors, no antigen is known. Using immunoSEQ multiplex PCR, the repertoire was profiled, and TCRdb retains in-frame clones only, with some absent. The sample consists of around 35,000 clones, 82% of them appearing once. The specimen was naive CD4+ T cells from PBMCs, cultured in vitro. Receptor source: an adult with COVID-19. The CDR3 runs from the conserved cysteine through the conserved F or W. A D gene is named only where the DNA matches it firmly. Size values are once, few and many counts, or a class for expanded clones, and some rows have none.

V	J	D	size	CDR3	DNA
TRBV2	TRBJ2-7	-	-	CASSESSYYEQYF	TGTGCCAGCAGTGAATCTAGTTATTACGAGCAGTACTTC
TRBV24-1	TRBJ2-3	-	-	CATSDLPGPDTQYF	TGTGCCACCAGTGATTTACCGGGGCCAGATACGCAGTATTTT
TRBV6-6	TRBJ2-5	-	-	CASSYSQETQYF	TGTGCCAGCAGTTACTCGCAAGAGACCCAGTACTTC
TRBV18	TRBJ2-1	TRBD1	-	CASSSDRKNEQFF	TGTGCCAGCTCATCGGACAGGAAAAATGAGCAGTTCTTC
TRBV4-2	TRBJ2-6	TRBD2	-	CASSHRLATPGANVLTF	TGTGCCAGCAGCCACAGACTAGCGACCCCTGGGGCCAACGTCCTGACTTTC
TRBV6-5	TRBJ2-7	-	-	CASTKEDSYEQYF	TGTGCCAGCACCAAAGAAGACAGCTACGAGCAGTACTTC
TRBV7-2	TRBJ2-7	-	-	CASSFYSGISSYEQYF	TGTGCCAGCAGTTTTTACTCAGGGATCTCCTCCTACGAGCAGTACTTC
TRBV18	TRBJ1-5	-	few	CASSPGADQPQHF	TGTGCCAGCTCACCAGGGGCGGATCAGCCCCAGCATTTT
TRBV7-3	TRBJ2-2	TRBD2	few	CASSLAGDTGELFF	TGTGCCAGCAGCTTAGCGGGGGACACCGGGGAGCTGTTTTTT
TRBV12-3/TRBV12-4	TRBJ1-1	-	-	CASSLRVLAEAFF	TGTGCCAGCAGCCTGAGGGTTTTGGCTGAAGCTTTCTTT
TRBV5-6	TRBJ1-5	-	-	CASSAGGGTNQPQHF	TGTGCCAGCAGCGCGGGGGGTGGAACAAATCAGCCCCAGCATTTT
TRBV12-3/TRBV12-4	TRBJ2-7	-	-	CASSLRRRYEQYF	TGTGCCAGCAGTTTAAGGCGGAGATACGAGCAGTACTTC
TRBV27	TRBJ1-6	-	-	CASSLSGGAGESPLHF	TGTGCCAGCAGTTTATCGGGGGGGGCAGGGGAATCACCCCTCCACTTT
TRBV15	TRBJ2-7	TRBD2	once	CATSSITSGSDEQYF	TGTGCCACCAGCAGTATTACTAGCGGGAGCGACGAGCAGTACTTC
TRBV25-1	TRBJ1-1	-	-	CASSEYSLTGSEAFF	TGTGCCAGCAGTGAATACAGTTTGACAGGCTCTGAAGCTTTCTTT
TRBV5-1	TRBJ1-5	-	-	CASSLGGIGNQPQHF	TGCGCCAGCAGCTTGGGCGGAATAGGCAATCAGCCCCAGCATTTT